This TCR beta chain stems from a study of T-cell memory formation after mild COVID-19. The wider study: TCR clusters were mostly confined to one donor each.

This clonotype has a handful of counts. V lost 4 bases and J 6 bases, leaving 8 bases between the germline ends. The CDR3 totals 12 residues. CDR1 is SNHLY, CDR2 FYNNEI, per germline. cDNA libraries for TCR alpha and TCR beta, carrying sample barcodes and UMIs, came from 5'RACE with constant-segment primers. TCRdb re-called the 5' RACE reads through MiXCR, storing one row per CDR3 protein. The sample includes more than 120,000 distinct CDR3 sequences, over 6% of them seen just once. The chain recombines TRBV2 with TRBJ2-3; D is unclear. Sequences were obtained from PBMCs or a T cell subset sorted from them (not recorded which). This clonotype was obtained from an adult woman who had mild COVID-19 (a few samples of this study predate the infection). Cell type and time point are not known. CDR3 protein: CASSAHADTQYF. The CDR3 DNA follows: TGTGCCAGCAGTGCTCACGCTGATACGCAGTATTTT.